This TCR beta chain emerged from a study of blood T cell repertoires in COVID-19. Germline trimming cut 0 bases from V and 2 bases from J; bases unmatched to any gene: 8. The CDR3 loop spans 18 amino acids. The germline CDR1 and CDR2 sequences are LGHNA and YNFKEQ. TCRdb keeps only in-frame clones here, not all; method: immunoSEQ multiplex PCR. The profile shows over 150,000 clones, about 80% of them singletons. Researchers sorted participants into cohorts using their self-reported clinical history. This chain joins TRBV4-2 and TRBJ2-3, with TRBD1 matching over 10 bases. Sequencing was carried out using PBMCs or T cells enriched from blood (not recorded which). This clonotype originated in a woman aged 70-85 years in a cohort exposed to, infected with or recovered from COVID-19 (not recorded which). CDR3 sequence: CASSQDRATGGPTDTQYF. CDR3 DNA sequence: TGTGCCAGCAGCCAAGATCGGGCGACAGGGGGCCCCACAGATACGCAGTATTTT.